The 3 T cell receptor beta chains below were found in one sample sequenced in a study of cytomegalovirus exposure and HLA in healthy donors. 13 Jbeta primers and 60 Vbeta primers were used for the PCR. Sequencing used immunoSEQ multiplex PCR; TCRdb keeps in-frame clones, though not all of them. The sample contains 150,000 to 200,000 clones, roughly three quarters of which appear only once. The specimen was PBMCs. These receptors were obtained from a woman aged 45 to 65 in good health and CMV-seropositive.

The J gene is TRBJ1-5, the V gene TRBV28; no clear D. This CDR3 contains 18 residues. The V end was cut by 5 bases, the J end by 1 base, with 21 bases between. Per germline, CDR1 MDHEN and CDR2 SYDVKM. The CDR3 reads CASSVSKGGLGSNQPQHF. In DNA, the CDR3 is TGTGCCAGCAGTGTCTCCAAAGGAGGCCTTGGAAGCAATCAGCCCCAGCATTTT.

V is TRBV5-1 and J is TRBJ2-1, with D perhaps TRBD1 (6 bases). There are 13 residues in the CDR3. Trimming stripped 0 bases from V and 9 bases from J, with 10 bases between. Germline values: CDR1 SGHRS, CDR2 YFSETQ. CDR3 region: CASSLVLDSEQFF. CDR3 nucleotide sequence: TGCGCCAGCAGCTTGGTGCTGGACAGTGAGCAGTTCTTC. The variable domain in full, with the rest retrieved from reference TRBV5-1 and TRBJ2-1, is KAGVTQTPRYLIKTRGQQVTLSCSPISGHRSVSWYQQTPGQGLQFLFEYFSETQRNKGNFPGRFSGRQFSNSRSEMNVSTLELGDSALYLCASSLVLDSEQFFGPGTRLTVL.

This chain connects TRBV11-2 to TRBJ2-2, with TRBD1 matching 10 bases. The CDR3 length is 17 residues. Germline values: CDR1 SGHAT, CDR2 FQNNGV. With 5 bases clipped from V and 6 bases from J, the junction kept 12 bases outside the gene matches. CDR3 amino acids: CASSPPIRDRGPGELFF. In nucleotides, the CDR3 is TGTGCCAGCAGCCCACCGATCCGGGACAGGGGTCCCGGGGAGCTGTTTTTT.